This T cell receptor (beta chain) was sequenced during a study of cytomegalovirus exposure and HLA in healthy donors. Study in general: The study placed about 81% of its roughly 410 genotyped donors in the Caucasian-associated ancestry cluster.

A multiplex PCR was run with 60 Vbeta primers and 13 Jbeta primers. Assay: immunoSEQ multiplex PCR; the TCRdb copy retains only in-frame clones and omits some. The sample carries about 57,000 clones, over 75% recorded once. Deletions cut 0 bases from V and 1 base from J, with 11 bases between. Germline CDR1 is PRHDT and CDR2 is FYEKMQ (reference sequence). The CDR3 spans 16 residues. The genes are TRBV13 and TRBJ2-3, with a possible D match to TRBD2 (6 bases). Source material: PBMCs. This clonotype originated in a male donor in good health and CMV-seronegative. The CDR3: CASSLGAGVGTDTQYF. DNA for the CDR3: TGTGCCAGCAGCTTAGGAGCGGGTGTTGGCACAGATACGCAGTATTTT. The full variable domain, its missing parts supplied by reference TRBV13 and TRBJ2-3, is AAGVIQSPRHLIKEKRETATLKCYPIPRHDTVYWYQQGPGQDPQFLISFYEKMQSDKGSIPDRFSAQQFSDYHSELNMSSLELGDSALYFCASSLGAGVGTDTQYFGPGTRLTVL.